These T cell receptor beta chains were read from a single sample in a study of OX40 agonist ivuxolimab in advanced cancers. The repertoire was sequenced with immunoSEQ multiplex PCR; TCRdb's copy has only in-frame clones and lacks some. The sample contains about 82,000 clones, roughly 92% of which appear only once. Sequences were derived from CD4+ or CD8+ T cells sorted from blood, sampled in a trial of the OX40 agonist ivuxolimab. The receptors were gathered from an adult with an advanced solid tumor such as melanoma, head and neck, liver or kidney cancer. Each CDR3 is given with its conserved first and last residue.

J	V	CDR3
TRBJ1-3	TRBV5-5	CASSSNPQGTGNTIYF
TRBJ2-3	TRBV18	CASSPEPSRIDTQYF
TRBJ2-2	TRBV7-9	CASSWRGVGTSGYTGELFF
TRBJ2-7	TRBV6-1	CASSVTGDYEQYF
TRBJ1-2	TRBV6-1	CASRPPGQAFYGYTF
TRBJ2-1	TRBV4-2	CASSQAGGGVDNEQFF
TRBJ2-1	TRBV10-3	CAIGAGAAEKEQFF
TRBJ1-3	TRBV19	CASSVGAGSGNTIYF
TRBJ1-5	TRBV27	CASSPTGGNQPQHF
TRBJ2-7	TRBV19	CASGQDRGTYEQYF
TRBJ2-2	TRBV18	CASSSAAGNTGELFF
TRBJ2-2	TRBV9	CASSWGVSTGELFF
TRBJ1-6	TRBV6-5	CASSYSTGTGYSPLHF
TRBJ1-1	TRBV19	CASSIDVRTGGYGTEAFF
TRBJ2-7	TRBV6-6	CASGPKDRGLYEQYF
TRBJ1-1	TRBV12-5	CASAVRVMAEAFF
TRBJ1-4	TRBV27	CASSSPGLVNEKLFF
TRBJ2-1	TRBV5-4	CASSWGQGSYNEQFF
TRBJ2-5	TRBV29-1	CSVDGTPGETQYF
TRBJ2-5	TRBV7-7	CASSLSSGRTETQYF
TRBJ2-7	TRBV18	CASSPRSNSYEQYF
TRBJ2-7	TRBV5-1	CASSFQGDSYEQYF
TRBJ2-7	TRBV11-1	CASSSQSYEQYF
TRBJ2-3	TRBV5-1	CASSLVPPTDTQYF
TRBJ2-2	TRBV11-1	CASTLRGKGQANTGELFF
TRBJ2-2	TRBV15	CATSIGGSTGELFF
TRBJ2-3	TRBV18	CASSSIVGVSTDTQYF
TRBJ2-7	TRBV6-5	CASSYSKVARGYEQYF
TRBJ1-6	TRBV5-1	CASSAKDRSWDSPLHF
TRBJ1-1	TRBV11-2	CASSLAPGGFEAFF
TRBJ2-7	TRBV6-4	CASTLGTSGRSVTYEQYF
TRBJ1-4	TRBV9	CASSVDQGANEKLFF
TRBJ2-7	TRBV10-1	CASSVGQGHYEQYF
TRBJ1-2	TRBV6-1	CASGTGRAGYGYTF
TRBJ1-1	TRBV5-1	CASRQDRTEAFF
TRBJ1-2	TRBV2	CASSVTALEGYTF
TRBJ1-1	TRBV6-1	CASFGTEAFF
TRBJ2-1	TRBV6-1	CASRADLGQGREFF
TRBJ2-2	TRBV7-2	CASSFYKNTGELFF
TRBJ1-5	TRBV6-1	CASSERAAWPQHF
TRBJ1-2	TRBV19	CASSRRGGYGYTF
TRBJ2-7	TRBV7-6	CASSLAPHGSSYEQYF
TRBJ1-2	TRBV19	CASSPGTGGAGTF
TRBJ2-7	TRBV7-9	CASSLGAGGSREQYF
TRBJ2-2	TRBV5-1	CASSDDRAGELFF
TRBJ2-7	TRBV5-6	CASSLWVSGEQYF
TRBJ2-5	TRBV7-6	CASSLVGGTQYF
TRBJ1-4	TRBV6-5	CASSSTVTNEKLFF
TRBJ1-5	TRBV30	CAFRDSFSNQPQHF
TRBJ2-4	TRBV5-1	CASSLEGTGDIQYF
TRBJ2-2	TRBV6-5	CASSSGTGGAWELFF
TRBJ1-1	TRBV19	CASQARRDTYTEAFF
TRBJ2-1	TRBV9	CASSARGLAPYNEQFF
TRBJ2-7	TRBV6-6	CASSQPPGQGDYEQYF
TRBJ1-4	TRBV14	CASSRGANEKLFF
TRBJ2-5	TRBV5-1	CASSSSGNQETQYF
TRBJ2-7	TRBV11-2	CASSLMTASYEQYF
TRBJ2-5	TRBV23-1	CASSQSHTHQETQYF
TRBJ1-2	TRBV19	CASSIEQARSGYGYTF
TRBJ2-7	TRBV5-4	CASSPAGVAGAGEQYF